This T cell receptor (beta chain) stems from a study of identical twins. Whole-study findings and limits: Twins shared out-of-frame alpha sequences with excess low generation probability. Memory repertoires showed no such pattern, whereas abundant cord blood beta clonotypes carried fewer insertions.

This clonotype has more than one count but fewer than ten. Its cognate antigen is unknown. In TCRdb, the 5' RACE reads were re-called with MiXCR into one record per CDR3 protein. The sample lists hundreds of thousands of distinct CDR3 sequences, about 8% seen once, with approximately 2.1% in the top ten. This CDR3 comprises 14 residues. The germline gives CDR1 SGHRS, CDR2 YFSETQ. Trimming removed 4 bases from V and 4 bases from J, with 11 bases in between. These data were also reused for a study on yellow fever vaccine responses in identical twins.

The sequence derives from a woman between 18 and 29 years old in good health. The chain couples TRBV5-1 to TRBJ1-4; the D gene is possibly TRBD1 (5 bases). Sequenced: memory (CD45RO+) T cells sorted from blood. CDR3 DNA sequence: TGCGCCAGCAGCCCGACAGAAAATAATGAAAAACTGTTTTTT. Protein sequence: CASSPTENNEKLFF.